This T cell receptor (beta chain) was captured in a study of shared clonotypes between healthy human individuals. As to this clone: Its specificity is unknown.

The CD4+ fraction was divided into a CD45RA+ naive subset and a CD45RA-negative memory subset. CDR3 length: 14 amino acids. V lost 0 bases and J lost 2, with 6 bases in between. Germline V gene sequence: CDR1 KGHSH, CDR2 LQKENI. The table came from immunoSEQ multiplex PCR; TCRdb's copy has only in-frame clones and leaves some out. The data show more than 400,000 clones, with less than 96% seen just once and 0.05% to 0.07% held by the top ten. Study-wide points: The low donor count limited represented genetic and exposure-history diversity.

The chain employs TRBV18 and TRBJ2-3; D gene unclear. The sample taken for sequencing was naive CD4+ T cells sorted from blood. Specified subset: CD45RA+ positively selected. This clonotype was obtained from a woman aged 30 to 39 in good health. CDR3 coding DNA: TGTGCCAGCTCACCACCGTCGTACACAGATACGCAGTATTTT. Protein product: CASSPPSYTDTQYF.